The TCR beta chain under discussion was sequenced for a study of blood T cell repertoires in COVID-19. Original handling: Nucleated cell number was recorded as an estimate derived from reference gene primer amplification. Using immunoSEQ multiplex PCR, the repertoire was profiled, and TCRdb retains in-frame clones only, with some absent. D and trimming were read from the DNA, whereas the V and J calls and clone size are those reported in that table. Found here are about 210,000 clones, 82% of them singletons; the top ten hold about 5.6%. The TCR originated in a woman in her sixties or seventies with COVID-19, enrolled during active disease. Sequenced sample: peripheral blood.

In nucleotides, the CDR3 is TGTGCCAGCAGTAGGACAGACCTCTCCTACGAGCAGTACTTC. Translated: CASSRTDLSYEQYF. The rearrangement uses TRBV6-5 and TRBJ2-7, with a weak D call TRBD1 (6 bases). Trimming took 5 bases from V and 0 from J, leaving 11 bases between them. In germline, CDR1 is MNHEY, CDR2 SVGAGI. The CDR3 extends over 14 amino acids.